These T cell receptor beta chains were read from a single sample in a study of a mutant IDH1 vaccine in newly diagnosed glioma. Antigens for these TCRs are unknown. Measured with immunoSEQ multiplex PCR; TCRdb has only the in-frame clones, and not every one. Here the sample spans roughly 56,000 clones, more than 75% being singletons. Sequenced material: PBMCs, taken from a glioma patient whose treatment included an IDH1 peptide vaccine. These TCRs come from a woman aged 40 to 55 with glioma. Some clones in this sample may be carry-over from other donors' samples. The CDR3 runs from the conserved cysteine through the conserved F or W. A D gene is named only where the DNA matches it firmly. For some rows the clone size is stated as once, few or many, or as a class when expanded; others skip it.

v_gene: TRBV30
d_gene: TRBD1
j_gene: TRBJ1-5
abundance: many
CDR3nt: TGTGCCTGGAGTACAGGGACAGATAGCAATCAGCCCCAGCATTTT
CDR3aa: CAWSTGTDSNQPQHF

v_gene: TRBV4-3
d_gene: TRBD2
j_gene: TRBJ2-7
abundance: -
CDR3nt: TGCGCCAGCAGCTTATGGACTAGCGCTTCCTACGAGCAGTACTTC
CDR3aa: CASSLWTSASYEQYF

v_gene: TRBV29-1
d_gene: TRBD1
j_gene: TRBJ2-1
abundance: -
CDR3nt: TGCAGCGTCGCGAGACAGGGGAACAATGAGCAGTTCTTC
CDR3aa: CSVARQGNNEQFF

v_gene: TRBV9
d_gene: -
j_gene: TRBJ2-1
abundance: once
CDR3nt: TGTGCCAGCAGTTTGGCGGGGTACAATGAGCAGTTCTTC
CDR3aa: CASSLAGYNEQFF

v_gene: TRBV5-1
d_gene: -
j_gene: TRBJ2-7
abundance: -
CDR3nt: TGCGCCAGCAGCTTGGGTGACAATCAATACTTCTACGAGCAGTACTTC
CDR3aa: CASSLGDNQYFYEQYF

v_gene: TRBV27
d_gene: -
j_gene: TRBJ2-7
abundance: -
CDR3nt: TGTGCCAGCAGTTTAGGCGCAGAATACGAGCAGTACTTC
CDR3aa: CASSLGAEYEQYF

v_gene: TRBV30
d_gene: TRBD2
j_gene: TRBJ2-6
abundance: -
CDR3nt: TGTGGCGGAGCGGGGTCGGGGGCCAACGTCCTGACTTTC
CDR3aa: CGGAGSGANVLTF

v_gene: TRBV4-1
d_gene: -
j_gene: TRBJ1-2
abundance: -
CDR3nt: TGCGCCAGCAGCCTCCCCGGCGGGGACTATGGCTACACCTTC
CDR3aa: CASSLPGGDYGYTF

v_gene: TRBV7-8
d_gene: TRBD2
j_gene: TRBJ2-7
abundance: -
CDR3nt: TGTGCCAGCAGCTCCCGCCCCAGCGGGGGTTCCTACGAGCAGTACTTC
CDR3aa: CASSSRPSGGSYEQYF

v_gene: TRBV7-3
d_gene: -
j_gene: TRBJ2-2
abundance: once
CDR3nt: TGTGCCAGCAGCTCCCAGGGTAGCGGGGAGCTGTTTTTT
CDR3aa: CASSSQGSGELFF

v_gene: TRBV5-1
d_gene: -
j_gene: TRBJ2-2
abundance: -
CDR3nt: TGCGCCAGCAGCTTGGCCCAACAGCACACCGGGGAGCTGTTTTTT
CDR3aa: CASSLAQQHTGELFF

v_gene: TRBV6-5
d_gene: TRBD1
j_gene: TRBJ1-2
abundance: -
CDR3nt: TGTGCCAGCAGCCCACAGGGGGAATATGGCTACACCTTC
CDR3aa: CASSPQGEYGYTF

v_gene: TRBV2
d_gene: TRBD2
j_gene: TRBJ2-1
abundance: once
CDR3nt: TGTGCCAGCAGTGAGGGAGGGCTAGCGGAGGAGTTCTTC
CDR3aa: CASSEGGLAEEFF

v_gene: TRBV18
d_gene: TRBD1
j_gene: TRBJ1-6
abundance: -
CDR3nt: TGTGCCAGCTCTACAGGGGGAACTAATTCACCCCTCCACTTT
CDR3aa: CASSTGGTNSPLHF

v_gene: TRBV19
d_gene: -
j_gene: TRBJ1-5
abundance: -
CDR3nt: TGTGCCAGTAGTATAGGCGAGCAGCCCCAGCATTTT
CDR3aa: CASSIGEQPQHF

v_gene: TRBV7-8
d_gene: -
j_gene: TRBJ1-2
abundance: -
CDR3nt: TGTGCCAGCAGCCTATACACGGAGGGCTACACCTTC
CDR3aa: CASSLYTEGYTF

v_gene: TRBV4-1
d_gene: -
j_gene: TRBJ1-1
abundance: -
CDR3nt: TGCGCCAGCAGCCTCTGGGGGGAGGACACTGAAGCTTTCTTT
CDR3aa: CASSLWGEDTEAFF

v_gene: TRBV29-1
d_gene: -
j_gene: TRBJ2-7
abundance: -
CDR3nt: TGCAGCGGGACAGTCCAGGGAAGGGGGCAGTACTTC
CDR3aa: CSGTVQGRGQYF

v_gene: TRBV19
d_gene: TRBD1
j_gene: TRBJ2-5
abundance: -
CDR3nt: TGTGCCAGTAGTACAGGGACAGGGGGAGAGACCCAGTACTTC
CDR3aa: CASSTGTGGETQYF

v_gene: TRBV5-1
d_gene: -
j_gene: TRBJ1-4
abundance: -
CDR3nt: TGCGCCAGCAGCTTGGGGCCAGGGGAAGGCGGAAATGAAAAACTGTTTTTT
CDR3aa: CASSLGPGEGGNEKLFF

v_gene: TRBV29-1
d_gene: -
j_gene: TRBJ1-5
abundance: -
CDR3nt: TGCAGCGTTGGGCAGAGTAGCAGTCAGCCCCAGCATTTT
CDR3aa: CSVGQSSSQPQHF

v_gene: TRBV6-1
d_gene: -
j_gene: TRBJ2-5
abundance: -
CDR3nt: TGTGCCAGCAGTAAGAGGGCACCTTCGGAGACCCAGTACTTC
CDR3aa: CASSKRAPSETQYF

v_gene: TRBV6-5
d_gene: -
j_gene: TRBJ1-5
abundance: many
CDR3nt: TGTGCCAGCTCAAAGGCCGAGAATCAGCCCCAGCATTTT
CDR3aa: CASSKAENQPQHF

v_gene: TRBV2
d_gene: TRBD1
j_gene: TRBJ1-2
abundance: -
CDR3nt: TGTGCCAGCAGTGCCCAAGGGACAGGTGGCTACACCTTC
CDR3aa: CASSAQGTGGYTF

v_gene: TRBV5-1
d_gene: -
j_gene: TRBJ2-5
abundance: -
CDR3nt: TGCGCCAGCAGCTTGAGGCCAATTCAAGAGACCCAGTACTTC
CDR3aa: CASSLRPIQETQYF

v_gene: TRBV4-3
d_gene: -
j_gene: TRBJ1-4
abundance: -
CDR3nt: TGCGCCAGCAGCCTGGCCGCGGGCGGGGCTGGGGAACTGTTTTTT
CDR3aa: CASSLAAGGAGELFF

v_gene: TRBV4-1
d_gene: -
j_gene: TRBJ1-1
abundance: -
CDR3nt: TGCGCCAGCAGCCAAATGGGGACGGTCGAAGCTTTCTTT
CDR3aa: CASSQMGTVEAFF

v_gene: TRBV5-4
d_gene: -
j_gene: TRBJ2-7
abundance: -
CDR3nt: TGTGCCAGCAGCCGAACCGGGACTCGTTACGAGCAGTACTTC
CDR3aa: CASSRTGTRYEQYF

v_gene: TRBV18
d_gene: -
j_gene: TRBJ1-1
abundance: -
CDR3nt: TGTGCCAGCTCAAGTGGCACTGAAGCTTTCTTT
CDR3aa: CASSSGTEAFF

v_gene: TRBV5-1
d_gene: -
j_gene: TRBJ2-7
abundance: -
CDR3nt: TGCGCCAGCAGCTTTGGGAACCCCTACGAGCAGTACTTC
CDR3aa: CASSFGNPYEQYF

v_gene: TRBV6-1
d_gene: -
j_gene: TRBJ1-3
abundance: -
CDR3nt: TGTGCCAGCAGTGAAGCTGGCAGGGACTGGTTTTACTCTGGAAACACCATATATTTT
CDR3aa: CASSEAGRDWFYSGNTIYF

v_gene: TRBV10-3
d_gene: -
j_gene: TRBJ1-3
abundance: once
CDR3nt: TGTGCCATCAGTGTTTCTTTACAGGACCCGGGGGGAAACACCATATATTTT
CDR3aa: CAISVSLQDPGGNTIYF

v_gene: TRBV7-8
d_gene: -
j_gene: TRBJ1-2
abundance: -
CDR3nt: TGTGCCAGCAGCTTAGGGACAAAAGCTAACTATGGCTACACCTTC
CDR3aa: CASSLGTKANYGYTF

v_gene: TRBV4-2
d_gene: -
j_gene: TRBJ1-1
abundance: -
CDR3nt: TGTGCCAGCAGCCAAAGCTATTTCGACACGAACACTGAAGCTTTCTTT
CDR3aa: CASSQSYFDTNTEAFF

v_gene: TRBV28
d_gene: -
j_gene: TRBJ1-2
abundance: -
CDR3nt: TGTGCCAGCAGTTTAGGGCGGGGGGGCTACACCTTC
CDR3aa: CASSLGRGGYTF

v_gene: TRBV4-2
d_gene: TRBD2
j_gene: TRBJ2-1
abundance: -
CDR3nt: TGTGCCAGCAGCCAACCCTCACTAGCGGGGGGGCCAAACCATGAGCAGTTCTTC
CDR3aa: CASSQPSLAGGPNHEQFF

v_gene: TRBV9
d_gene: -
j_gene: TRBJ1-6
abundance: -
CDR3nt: TGTGCCAGCAGCGAGGGCTCTTATTCAGGGGACGGTAATTCACCCCTCCACTTT
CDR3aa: CASSEGSYSGDGNSPLHF

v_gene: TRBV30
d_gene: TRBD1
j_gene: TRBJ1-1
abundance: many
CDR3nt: TGTGCCTGGAGTGTACGGGCAGGGGGCATCAGGGGAAACACTGAAGCTTTCTTT
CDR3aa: CAWSVRAGGIRGNTEAFF

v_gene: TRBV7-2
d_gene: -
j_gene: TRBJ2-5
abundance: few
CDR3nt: TGTGCCAGCAGGGCACGGGGGCAAGGGGAGACCCAGTACTTC
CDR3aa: CASRARGQGETQYF

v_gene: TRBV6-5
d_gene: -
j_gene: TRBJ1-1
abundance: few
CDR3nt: TGTGCCAGCAGCGGGACAAAGAACACTGAAGCTTTCTTT
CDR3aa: CASSGTKNTEAFF

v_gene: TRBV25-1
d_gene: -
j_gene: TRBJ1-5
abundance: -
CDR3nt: TGTGCCAGCAGTGAAGGGGGGAGCAATCAGCCCCAGCATTTT
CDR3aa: CASSEGGSNQPQHF

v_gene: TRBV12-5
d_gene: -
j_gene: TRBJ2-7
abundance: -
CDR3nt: TGTGCTAGTGGTTTCCCCCCCTACGAGCAGTACTTC
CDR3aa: CASGFPPYEQYF

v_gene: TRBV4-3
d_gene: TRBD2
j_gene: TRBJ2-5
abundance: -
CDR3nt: TGCGCCAGCAGCCAAGATACTGGCGGGAGGACCCAGTACTTC
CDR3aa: CASSQDTGGRTQYF

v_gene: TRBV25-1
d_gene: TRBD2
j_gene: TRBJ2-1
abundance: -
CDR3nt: TGTGCCAGCAGTCTAGCGGGGGGGAATAATGAGCAGTTCTTC
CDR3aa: CASSLAGGNNEQFF

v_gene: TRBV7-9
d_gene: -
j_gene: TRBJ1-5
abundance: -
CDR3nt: TGTGCCAGCAGCTTAGGCAGGGTCAGTGGCAATCAGCCCCAGCATTTT
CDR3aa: CASSLGRVSGNQPQHF

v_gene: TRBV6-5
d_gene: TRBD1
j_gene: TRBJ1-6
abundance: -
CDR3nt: TGTGCCAGCAGTCCACAGGGGAATTCACCCCTCCACTTT
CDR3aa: CASSPQGNSPLHF

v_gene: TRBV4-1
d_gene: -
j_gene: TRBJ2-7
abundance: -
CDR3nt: TGCGCCAGCAGCCAAGAGGCCGGGATAGGGGAGCAGTACTTC
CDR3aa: CASSQEAGIGEQYF

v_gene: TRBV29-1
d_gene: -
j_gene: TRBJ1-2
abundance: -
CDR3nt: TGCAGCGTTGAAGGCACCGGGGGCTATGGCTACACCTTC
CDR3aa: CSVEGTGGYGYTF

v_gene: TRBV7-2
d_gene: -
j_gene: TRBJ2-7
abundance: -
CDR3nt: TGTGCCAGCAGCTTCGGTGGGCAGGGCTACGAGCAGTACTTC
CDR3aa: CASSFGGQGYEQYF

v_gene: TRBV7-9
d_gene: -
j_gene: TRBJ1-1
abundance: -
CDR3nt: TGTGCCAGCAGCTTAGGGTCCGGAATTCGGAACACTGAAGCTTTCTTT
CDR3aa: CASSLGSGIRNTEAFF